These 19 T cell receptor beta chains originate from one sample sequenced in a study of blood T cell repertoires in COVID-19. Repertoires were generated with immunoSEQ multiplex PCR, while TCRdb's copy carries only in-frame clones and drops some. The sample holds about 44,000 clones, approximately 70% seen once. Material: peripheral blood. The receptors originated from a man older than 75 with acute or convalescent COVID-19.

The chain couples TRBV5-1 to TRBJ2-1; 8 bases are shared with TRBD2. Germline values: CDR1 SGHRS, CDR2 YFSETQ. The CDR3 spans 16 residues. The junction had 6 bases not matched to a gene; V was cut back by 0 bases and J by 4 bases. The CDR3 region is CASSLAARGGYNEQFF. CDR3 in DNA: TGCGCCAGCAGCTTGGCCGCTCGGGGGGGATACAATGAGCAGTTCTTC.

The V gene is TRBV12-3 or TRBV12-4, the J gene TRBJ1-1; D is uncertain. This CDR3 is 13 amino acids long. V gave up 6 bases and J gave up 0 bases, with 8 bases separating them. The CDR3, as DNA: TGTGCCAGCAGGTTCCTCTTGAACACTGAAGCTTTCTTT. Amino acid sequence: CASRFLLNTEAFF.

This sequence joins TRBV9 and TRBJ2-2; 10 positions agree with TRBD2. The CDR3 has 15 amino acids. V lost 4 bases to trimming and J lost 5 bases; unmatched junction nucleotides: 5. Germline-derived CDR1 and CDR2 are SGDLS and YYNGEE. This CDR3 reads CASSSSGRVTGELFF. CDR3 bases: TGTGCCAGCAGCTCCAGCGGGAGGGTAACCGGGGAGCTGTTTTTT. The variable domain in full, with the rest retrieved from reference TRBV9 and TRBJ2-2, is DSGVTQTPKHLITATGQRVTLRCSPRSGDLSVYWYQQSLDQGLQFLIQYYNGEERAKGNILERFSAQQFPDLHSELNLSSLELGDSALYFCASSSSGRVTGELFFGEGSRLTVL.

The chain is built from TRBV24-1 and TRBJ2-1; 13 bases align to TRBD2. Germline trimming cut 4 bases from V and 15 bases from J; bases unmatched to any gene: 8. Germline CDR1 reads KGHDR; CDR2 reads SFDVKD. The CDR3 contains 14 residues. Here the CDR3 reads CATSDPGLAGLAFF. The CDR3 DNA sequence: TGTGCCACCAGTGACCCGGGACTAGCGGGATTAGCGTTCTTC.

This clone was seen a few times. The chain is built from TRBV5-1 and TRBJ2-7; 7 bases match TRBD2. The CDR3 sequence is 15 residues long. Trimming took 4 bases from V and 2 from J; bases not matched to a gene: 9. CDR1 and CDR2 from the germline V gene are SGHRS and YFSETQ. CDR3 residues: CASSPSGSAPYEQYF. The CDR3 nucleotides are TGCGCCAGCAGCCCTAGCGGTTCAGCCCCCTACGAGCAGTACTTC.

V is TRBV28 and J is TRBJ2-3; D call uncertain. Germline lookup yields CDR1 MDHEN and CDR2 SYDVKM. Trimming removed 8 bases at V and 8 bases at J, with 11 bases between. CDR3 size: 11 residues. The CDR3 region is CASASRTTQYF. In DNA form, the CDR3 reads TGTGCCAGCGCCTCGCGAACTACGCAGTATTTT.

This clone has just a few counts. This chain links TRBV6-5 with TRBJ1-5, with TRBD1 as a possible D gene (6 bases). Trimming cost V 10 bases and J 3 bases, with 19 bases left between them. Germline CDR1 and CDR2: MNHEY and SVGAGI. There are 15 residues in the CDR3. The CDR3 here is CATRGRGIINQPQHF. In DNA, the CDR3 is TGTGCCACCAGGGGCAGGGGTATAATCAATCAGCCCCAGCATTTT.

The chain employs TRBV6-5 and TRBJ2-5; tentatively, D is TRBD1 (6 bases). Germline CDR1 and CDR2: MNHEY and SVGAGI. Trimming pared 2 bases from V and 5 bases from J, leaving 15 bases between. The CDR3 runs to 15 residues. This CDR3 reads CASSYAGIRGETQYF. In DNA, the CDR3 is TGTGCCAGCAGTTACGCTGGAATTAGGGGGGAGACCCAGTACTTC.

The V gene is TRBV25-1, the J gene TRBJ2-1; TRBD2 matches 8 bases. The V gene end was trimmed by 5 bases and the J gene end by 8 bases; junction bases not matched to a gene: 14. Germline CDR1 and CDR2: MGHDK and SYGVNS. There are 16 residues in the CDR3. CDR3 nucleotides: TGTGCCAGCAGTAAAGGACTAGCAGGAGGTTGGGATGAGCAGTTCTTC. Translated, it gives CASSKGLAGGWDEQFF.

The rearrangement joins TRBV19 to TRBJ1-5, with 7 bases lining up with TRBD1. The CDR3 spans 17 residues. Germline V CDR1 and CDR2: LNHDA, SQIVND (reference sequence). J was trimmed by 0 bases and V by 4 bases; bases with no gene match: 9. The CDR3 spells CASSSGRDSYSNQPQHF. Written as DNA, the CDR3 is TGTGCCAGTAGTAGTGGCCGGGACAGCTATAGCAATCAGCCCCAGCATTTT.

This clone was detected a few times. V gene TRBV30 combines with J gene TRBJ2-3, with 12 bases matching TRBD2. Germline loops: CDR1 GTSNPN, CDR2 SVGIG (reference sequence). This CDR3 region has 16 residues. Trimming cost V 7 bases and J 0 bases; bases outside gene matches: 8. The DNA for the CDR3 is TGTGCCTCGACTAGCGGGAGAGGTCTTAGCACAGATACGCAGTATTTT. This gives the protein CASTSGRGLSTDTQYF.

The gene calls are TRBV6-6 and TRBJ1-6; 7 bases are a match to TRBD1. The CDR3 consists of 15 residues. CDR1 is MNHNY and CDR2 is SVGAGI in the germline V gene (reference sequence). V trimming: 8 bases; J trimming: 9 bases; junction bases outside the gene matches: 13. The CDR3 reads CASGSTGTAGSPLHF. Here the CDR3 DNA reads TGTGCCAGCGGATCGACCGGGACAGCCGGTTCACCCCTCCACTTT.

The V gene is TRBV27, the J gene TRBJ1-5; maybe TRBD1 (6 bases). Germline V gene data show CDR1 as MNHEY and CDR2 as SMNVEV (reference sequence). The V end lost 5 bases, the J end lost 6 bases, and 17 bases lay between the germline ends. The CDR3 is 15 residues long. CDR3 in amino acids: CASSRGGAKVQPQHF. The CDR3 region has the DNA TGTGCCAGCAGTCGCGGGGGGGCGAAGGTTCAGCCCCAGCATTTT.

This chain joins TRBV28 and TRBJ1-2; the match to TRBD1 covers 10 bases. The germline CDR1 and CDR2 sequences are MDHEN and SYDVKM. The CDR3 spans 12 residues. Trimming at V came to 9 bases and at J to 6 bases, leaving 4 bases not matched to a gene. The CDR3 region is CASSTGGDGYTF. CDR3 DNA: TGTGCCAGTTCGACAGGGGGCGATGGCTACACCTTC.

CDR3 protein: CASSPGLAHGELFF. In DNA form, the CDR3 reads TGTGCCAGCAGCCCCGGACTAGCGCACGGGGAGCTGTTTTTT. The J gene is TRBJ2-2, the V gene TRBV9; 9 bases align to TRBD2. This CDR3 region has 14 residues. V lost 4 bases and J lost 7; bases outside the gene matches: 5. Looked up from germline, CDR1 is SGDLS and CDR2 is YYNGEE.

This clone was seen more than once but under ten times. The chain recombines TRBV28 with TRBJ1-5, with no clear D. The CDR3 runs to 13 residues. V lost 3 bases to trimming and J lost 8 bases, with 11 bases between them. Germline CDR1 MDHEN, CDR2 SYDVKM. The CDR3 bases are TGTGCCAGCAGTTTCGAGGGCCAGAAGCCCCAGCATTTT. It encodes CASSFEGQKPQHF. Full variable domain (missing parts from reference TRBV28 and TRBJ1-5): DVKVTQSSRYLVKRTGEKVFLECVQDMDHENMFWYRQDPGLGLRLIYFSYDVKMKEKGDIPEGYSVSREKKERFSLILESASTNQTSMYLCASSFEGQKPQHFGDGTRLSIL.

V is TRBV9 and J is TRBJ1-1; 10 bases align to TRBD1. Per germline, CDR1 SGDLS and CDR2 YYNGEE. Losses at the gene ends were 4 bases for V and 4 bases for J; bases not matched to a gene: 4. The CDR3 is made up of 14 amino acids. The CDR3 region is CASSMDRGSTEAFF. In DNA form, the CDR3 reads TGTGCCAGCAGCATGGACAGGGGGAGCACTGAAGCTTTCTTT.

CDR3 protein: CASSKNSGPQETQYF. CDR3 DNA: TGTGCCAGTAGTAAAAATAGCGGTCCGCAAGAGACCCAGTACTTC. This chain links TRBV19 with TRBJ2-5, with a weak D call TRBD2 (6 bases). Germline CDR1 reads LNHDA; CDR2 reads SQIVND (reference sequence). This CDR3 region has 15 residues. V dropped 4 bases and J dropped 2 bases, with 14 bases sitting between them.

This chain uses TRBV7-3 with TRBJ2-2; 7 bases are shared with TRBD1. Germline values: CDR1 SGHTA, CDR2 FQGTGA. V trimming: 5 bases; J trimming: 6 bases; junction bases outside the gene matches: 9. This CDR3 is 15 amino acids long. This chain's CDR3 is CASSLELTGAGELFF. The CDR3 DNA reads TGTGCCAGCAGCCTAGAATTAACAGGGGCCGGGGAGCTGTTTTTT. The full variable domain, completed using reference TRBV7-3 and TRBJ2-2, is GAGVSQTPSNKVTEKGKYVELRCDPISGHTALYWYRQSLGQGPEFLIYFQGTGAADDSGLPNDRFFAVRPEGSVSTLKIQRTERGDSAVYLCASSLELTGAGELFFGEGSRLTVL.